This T cell receptor (beta chain) was profiled in a study of shared clonotypes between healthy human individuals. J gave up 5 bases and V 4 bases, and 11 bases lay outside the gene matches. The CDR3 runs to 17 residues. Germline V lookup: CDR1 SGHAT, CDR2 FQNNGV. Profiling relied on immunoSEQ multiplex PCR, and the TCRdb table lists in-frame clones only, not all of them. In the table there are millions of clones, about 92% of which are singletons. This clone came up once. This TCR derives from a man aged 18 to 29 in good health. This chain links TRBV11-2 with TRBJ2-2, with TRBD1 identical over 9 bases. The sequenced material came from naive CD4+ T cells sorted from blood. As for subset: CD45RA+ positively selected. The CDR3 DNA is TGTGCCAGCAGCTCCCCCCTGGACAGGGGCAAGACCGGGGAGCTGTTTTTT. Translated: CASSSPLDRGKTGELFF.